One and the same sample provided the 9 T cell receptor beta chains below, sequenced in a study of blood T cell repertoires in COVID-19. Here immunoSEQ multiplex PCR was the method, and the copy in TCRdb shows in-frame clones only, minus some. The sample lists 190,000 or so clones, approximately 85% occurring once. The specimen was PBMCs or T cells enriched from blood (not recorded which). Receptors originate from a man in his forties who had recovered from COVID-19.

V and J are TRBV6-5 and TRBJ1-1; no clear D. With 5 bases removed from V and 10 bases from J, the gap between germline ends came to 17 bases. Germline V gives CDR1 MNHEY, CDR2 SVGAGI. This CDR3 has 13 amino acids. Written as DNA, the CDR3 is TGTGCCAGCAGTCTCGTCAGAGCGGGCGGAGCTTTCTTT. As protein: CASSLVRAGGAFF.

The chain combines TRBV7-2 with TRBJ2-3, with 8 bases that match TRBD1. After removal of 3 bases from V and 4 bases from J, the junction contained 3 bases not matched to a gene. The CDR3 length is 14 residues. The V gene's germline CDR1 is SGHTA and CDR2 FQGNSA. The CDR3 is CASSFQGAADTQYF. Written as DNA, the CDR3 is TGTGCCAGCAGCTTCCAGGGGGCAGCAGATACGCAGTATTTT.

The chain recombines TRBV4-3 with TRBJ1-2; TRBD1 might be the D (6 bases). This CDR3 contains 15 residues. CDR1 LGHNA and CDR2 YSLEER come from the germline V gene. V was clipped by 1 base and J by 7 bases, with 16 bases between them. Here the CDR3 reads CASSQAEQGLGGYTF. In nucleotides, the CDR3 is TGCGCCAGCAGCCAAGCAGAACAGGGATTAGGTGGCTACACCTTC.

The genes are TRBV2 and TRBJ1-2; 8 positions agree with TRBD1. The germline V gene encodes CDR1 SNHLY and CDR2 FYNNEI. This CDR3 comprises 14 residues. V shed 8 bases, J shed 4 bases, and the junction held 9 bases outside the gene matches. This CDR3 reads CASGLTGDAYGYTF. DNA for the CDR3: TGTGCCAGCGGACTGACAGGGGACGCCTATGGCTACACCTTC. Combining the CDR3 with reference TRBV2 and TRBJ1-2 gives the whole variable domain EPEVTQTPSHQVTQMGQEVILRCVPISNHLYFYWYRQILGQKVEFLVSFYNNEISEKSEIFDDQFSVERPDGSNFTLKIRSTKLEDSAMYFCASGLTGDAYGYTFGSGTRLTVV.

V gene TRBV7-2 combines with J gene TRBJ1-2; D remains ambiguous. The CDR3 runs 14 residues. Trimming shortened V by 2 bases and J by 4 bases, and 11 bases separated the two germline ends. Germline V CDR1 and CDR2: SGHTA, FQGNSA. The CDR3 reads CASSLTTPLYGYTF. The CDR3 DNA is TGTGCCAGCAGCTTAACTACTCCCCTCTATGGCTACACCTTC.

This chain links TRBV5-4 with TRBJ2-2; no clear D gene. This CDR3 spans 16 amino acids. The germline gives CDR1 SGHNT, CDR2 YYREEE (reference sequence). The V end lost 0 bases, the J end lost 0 bases, and 9 bases lay between the germline ends. CDR3 nucleotide sequence: TGTGCCAGCAGCTTGGGCCAGTCCCCGAACACCGGGGAGCTGTTTTTT. Translated, it gives CASSLGQSPNTGELFF.

The rearrangement links TRBV10-3 to TRBJ1-1; D may be TRBD1 (6 bases). Germline loops: CDR1 ENHRY, CDR2 SYGVKD. The V gene lost 8 bases and the J gene lost 3 bases, with 13 bases spanning the gap. CDR3 length: 13 amino acids. The CDR3 sequence: CAIGGGRDTEAFF. CDR3 coding DNA: TGTGCCATCGGGGGCGGGAGGGACACTGAAGCTTTCTTT.

This clone has just one count. This sequence joins TRBV6-5 and TRBJ1-6; 7 bases agree with TRBD1. CDR1 MNHEY and CDR2 SVGAGI come from the germline V gene. This CDR3 contains 14 residues. V was clipped by 1 base and J by 7 bases; unmatched bases: 1. The CDR3 loop is CASSYLGQNSPLHF. Here the CDR3 DNA reads TGTGCCAGCAGTTACTTGGGACAGAATTCACCCCTCCACTTT.

This clone has just a few counts. The chain links TRBV10-1 to TRBJ2-3; D uncertain. The germline V gene has CDR1 WNHNN and CDR2 SYGVQD (reference sequence). Trimming removed 5 bases at V and 2 bases at J, with 8 bases between. CDR3 length: 13 amino acids. The CDR3 reads CASSTGATDTQYF. In DNA, the CDR3 is TGCGCCAGCAGTACTGGAGCCACAGATACGCAGTATTTT.